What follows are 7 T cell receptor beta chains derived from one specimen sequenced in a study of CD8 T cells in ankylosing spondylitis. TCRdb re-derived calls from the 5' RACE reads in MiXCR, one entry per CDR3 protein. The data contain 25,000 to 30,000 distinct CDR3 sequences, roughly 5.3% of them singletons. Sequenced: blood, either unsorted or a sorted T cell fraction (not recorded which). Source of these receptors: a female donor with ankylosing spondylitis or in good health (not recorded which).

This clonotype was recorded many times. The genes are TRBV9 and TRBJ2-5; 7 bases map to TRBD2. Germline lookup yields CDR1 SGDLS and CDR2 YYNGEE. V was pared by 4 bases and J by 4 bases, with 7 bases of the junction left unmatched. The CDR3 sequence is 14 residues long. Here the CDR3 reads CASSPRGGAETQYF. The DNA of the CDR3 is TGTGCCAGCAGCCCACGGGGAGGGGCAGAGACCCAGTACTTC.

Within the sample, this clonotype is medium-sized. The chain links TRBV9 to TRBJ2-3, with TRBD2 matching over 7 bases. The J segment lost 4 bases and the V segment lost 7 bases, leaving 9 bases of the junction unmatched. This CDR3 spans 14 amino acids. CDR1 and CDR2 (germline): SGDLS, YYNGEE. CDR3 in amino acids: CASALERGADTQYF. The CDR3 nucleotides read TGTGCCAGCGCCCTCGAGCGGGGCGCAGATACGCAGTATTTT.

CDR3 nucleotides: TGTGCCAGCAGCGCGTCCGACAGGAACTATGGCTACACCTTC. As protein: CASSASDRNYGYTF. The V call is TRBV9, the J call TRBJ1-2; TRBD1 is a possible D gene (6 bases). Trimming pared 3 bases from V and 2 bases from J, leaving 11 bases between. Germline assignment: CDR1 SGDLS and CDR2 YYNGEE. CDR3 length equals 14 residues.

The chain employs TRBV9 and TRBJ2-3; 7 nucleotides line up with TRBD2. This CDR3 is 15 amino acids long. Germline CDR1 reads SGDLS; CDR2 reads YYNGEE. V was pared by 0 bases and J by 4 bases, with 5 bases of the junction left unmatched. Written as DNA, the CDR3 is TGTGCCAGCAGCGTAGCGAGCGGGGCTTCAGATACGCAGTATTTT. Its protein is CASSVASGASDTQYF.

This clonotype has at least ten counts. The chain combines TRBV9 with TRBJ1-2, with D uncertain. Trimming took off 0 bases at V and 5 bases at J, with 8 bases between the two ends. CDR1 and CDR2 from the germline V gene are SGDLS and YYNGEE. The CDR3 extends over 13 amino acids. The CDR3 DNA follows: TGTGCCAGCAGCGTAGGAGTAGGATATGGCTACACCTTC. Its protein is CASSVGVGYGYTF.

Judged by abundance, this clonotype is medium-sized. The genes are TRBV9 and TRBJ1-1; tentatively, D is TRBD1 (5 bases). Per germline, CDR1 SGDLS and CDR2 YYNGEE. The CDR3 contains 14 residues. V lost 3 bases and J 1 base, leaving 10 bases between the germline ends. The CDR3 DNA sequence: TGTGCCAGCAGCGACGGGGCGCAGAACACTGAAGCTTTCTTT. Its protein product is CASSDGAQNTEAFF.

The CDR3 reads CASSAGQGSRGYTF. As DNA, the CDR3 is TGTGCCAGCAGCGCGGGACAGGGTTCCCGCGGCTACACCTTC. V usage is TRBV9 and J usage is TRBJ1-2, with TRBD1 matching 9 bases. From germline, CDR1 is SGDLS and CDR2 YYNGEE. This CDR3 comprises 14 residues. V lost 3 bases to trimming and J lost 8 bases; unmatched junction nucleotides: 8. The full variable domain, rest sourced from reference TRBV9 and TRBJ1-2, is DSGVTQTPKHLITATGQRVTLRCSPRSGDLSVYWYQQSLDQGLQFLIQYYNGEERAKGNILERFSAQQFPDLHSELNLSSLELGDSALYFCASSAGQGSRGYTFGSGTRLTVV.